The next 20 T cell receptor beta chains were all read from a single sample in a study of blood T cell repertoires in COVID-19. Method: immunoSEQ multiplex PCR; TCRdb's copy keeps in-frame clones and lacks some. The sample consists of some 530,000 clones, roughly nine tenths of them appearing once. Source material: PBMCs or T cells enriched from blood (not recorded which). The receptors originated from a woman in her sixties or seventies who had recovered from COVID-19.

The chain combines TRBV24-1 with TRBJ2-1; D may be TRBD1 (6 bases). Trimming cost V 2 bases and J 6 bases, with 13 bases left between them. The length of the CDR3 is 15 residues. Germline-derived CDR1 and CDR2 are KGHDR and SFDVKD. CDR3 sequence: CATSDSNRVPNEQFF. CDR3 in DNA: TGTGCCACCAGTGATTCCAACAGGGTACCCAATGAGCAGTTCTTC.

The chain employs TRBV5-5 and TRBJ1-4; D unclear. Germline V gene data show CDR1 as SGHKS and CDR2 as YYEKEE (reference sequence). Trimming took off 1 base at V and 1 base at J, with 8 bases between the two ends. CDR3 length: 15 residues. CDR3 nucleotide sequence: TGTGCCAGCAGCTTGTCCCCGGGAACTAATGAAAAACTGTTTTTT. As protein: CASSLSPGTNEKLFF. The full variable domain, rest sourced from reference TRBV5-5 and TRBJ1-4, is DAGVTQSPTHLIKTRGQQVTLRCSPISGHKSVSWYQQVLGQGPQFIFQYYEKEERGRGNFPDRFSARQFPNYSSELNVNALLLGDSALYLCASSLSPGTNEKLFFGSGTQLSVL.

This clone was found once. The chain is built from TRBV12-3 or TRBV12-4 and TRBJ1-3; D ambiguous. Trimming left V 3 bases short and J 4 bases short, with 7 bases between. The CDR3 is made up of 13 amino acids. CDR3 sequence: CASSLSPGNTIYF. The CDR3 coding sequence is TGTGCCAGCAGTTTGTCTCCGGGAAACACCATATATTTT.

The chain uses TRBV5-1 and TRBJ1-4; 8 nucleotides align to TRBD1. This CDR3 contains 15 residues. V was clipped by 0 bases and J by 8 bases; unmatched bases: 6. CDR1 and CDR2 (germline): SGHRS, YFSETQ. CDR3 DNA sequence: TGCGCCAGCAGCTTGGCCCGGGCAGGGGGCGAAAAACTGTTTTTT. This sequence encodes CASSLARAGGEKLFF. Using reference TRBV5-1 and TRBJ1-4 for the parts outside the CDR3, the full variable domain is KAGVTQTPRYLIKTRGQQVTLSCSPISGHRSVSWYQQTPGQGLQFLFEYFSETQRNKGNFPGRFSGRQFSNSRSEMNVSTLELGDSALYLCASSLARAGGEKLFFGSGTQLSVL.

The chain joins TRBV5-6 to TRBJ2-5; 9 nucleotides match TRBD1. Unmatched junction bases numbered 8, after V lost 2 bases and J lost 3 bases. The CDR3 runs to 16 residues. Germline CDR1 is SGHDT and CDR2 is YYEEEE. The CDR3 loop is CASSFLTGQGEETQYF. The CDR3 DNA reads TGTGCCAGCAGCTTTCTAACGGGACAGGGAGAAGAGACCCAGTACTTC.

This chain joins TRBV27 and TRBJ2-1, with D perhaps matching TRBD1 (5 bases). Germline CDR1 reads MNHEY; CDR2 reads SMNVEV (reference sequence). The V end lost 4 bases, the J end lost 1 base, and 11 bases lay between the germline ends. The CDR3 is 15 amino acids. This CDR3 is CASSSKGLSYNEQFF. The CDR3 coding sequence is TGTGCCAGCAGTTCGAAGGGGTTATCCTACAATGAGCAGTTCTTC.

The rearrangement joins TRBV5-6 to TRBJ2-7, with 9 bases matching TRBD1. The CDR3 runs 16 residues. The V gene end was trimmed by 4 bases and the J gene end by 0 bases; junction bases not matched to a gene: 8. Germline lookup yields CDR1 SGHDT and CDR2 YYEEEE. Here the CDR3 DNA reads TGTGCCAGCAGCCCCGGGACAGGGCCAAGCTCCTACGAGCAGTACGTC. Translating gives CASSPGTGPSSYEQYV.

The CDR3 reads CASSLRLAGVGTDTQYF. The CDR3, as DNA: TGTGCCAGCAGTTTAAGGCTAGCGGGGGTGGGCACAGATACGCAGTATTTT. V is TRBV27 and J is TRBJ2-3; TRBD2 matches 10 bases. The CDR3 has 17 amino acids. CDR1 is MNHEY, CDR2 SMNVEV, per germline (reference sequence). V gave up 2 bases and J gave up 1 base; unmatched junction bases: 6.

On this clone: The sample has other DNA sequences that encode this CDR3 too. The V call is TRBV7-9, the J call TRBJ1-1, with D unresolved. This CDR3 contains 13 residues. V lost 4 bases, J lost 1 base, and 7 bases lay in between. Germline assignment: CDR1 SEHNR and CDR2 FQNEAQ (reference sequence). CDR3 sequence (DNA): TGTGCCAGCAGCTCGACTGGGAACACTGAAGCTTTCTTT. It specifies CASSSTGNTEAFF.

The rearrangement uses TRBV7-8 and TRBJ1-4; D is possibly TRBD1 (5 bases). V was pared by 2 bases and J by 0 bases, with 7 bases between. The germline gives CDR1 SGHVS, CDR2 FQNEAQ. This CDR3 is 15 amino acids long. CDR3 sequence reads: CASSLRQSTNEKLFF. The CDR3 DNA follows: TGTGCCAGCAGCTTAAGACAGTCAACTAATGAAAAACTGTTTTTT. Together with reference TRBV7-8 and TRBJ1-4, the CDR3 gives the full variable domain: GAGVSQSPRYKVAKRGQDVALRCDPISGHVSLFWYQQALGQGPEFLTYFQNEAQLDKSGLPSDRFFAERPEGSVSTLKIQRTQQEDSAVYLCASSLRQSTNEKLFFGSGTQLSVL.

V and J are TRBV24-1 and TRBJ2-5, with 9 bases identical to TRBD2. The V gene's germline CDR1 is KGHDR and CDR2 SFDVKD. Unmatched junction bases numbered 4, after V lost 3 bases and J lost 3 bases. The CDR3 totals 15 residues. The CDR3 DNA sequence: TGTGCCACCAGTGATCCGCGGGGGGGCAAAGAGACCCAGTACTTC. It codes for CATSDPRGGKETQYF.

The chain uses TRBV6-6 and TRBJ2-2; TRBD2 aligns across 7 bases. This CDR3 spans 15 amino acids. V shed 6 bases, J shed 4 bases, and the junction held 8 bases outside the gene matches. CDR1 and CDR2 (germline): MNHNY, SVGAGI (reference sequence). For the CDR3, the DNA is TGTGCCAGCAGCGACTGGACTAGAGGCACCGGGGAGCTGTTTTTT. Its protein is CASSDWTRGTGELFF.

J is TRBJ1-1 and V is TRBV6-5; no clear D gene. Per germline, CDR1 MNHEY and CDR2 SVGAGI. This CDR3 contains 11 residues. V lost 7 bases and J 7 bases, leaving 10 bases between the germline ends. The CDR3 DNA follows: TGTGCCAGCAAATCCCTGAGTGAAGCTTTCTTT. Its translation is CASKSLSEAFF.

This clone was observed a handful of times. The genes are TRBV5-1 and TRBJ1-2; tentative D call: TRBD1 (6 bases). The CDR3 contains 14 residues. Per the germline V gene, CDR1 is SGHRS and CDR2 is YFSETQ. Trimming cost V 4 bases and J 0 bases, with 10 bases left between them. This CDR3 is CASSDRSSNYGYTF. The DNA for the CDR3 is TGCGCCAGCAGCGACAGGTCCTCTAACTATGGCTACACCTTC.

This clone was found a few times. The identical CDR3 is also encoded by other nucleotide sequences in the sample. The J gene is TRBJ2-5, the V gene TRBV3-1 (or the pseudogene TRBV3-2), with TRBD1 identical over 9 bases. The CDR3 has 13 amino acids. Unmatched junction bases numbered 0, after V lost 4 bases and J lost 3 bases. The germline CDR1 and CDR2 sequences are LGHDT and YNNKEL (reference sequence). CDR3 residues: CASSRQGEETQYF. DNA for the CDR3: TGTGCCAGCAGCCGACAGGGGGAAGAGACCCAGTACTTC.

This sequence joins TRBV27 and TRBJ2-6; TRBD1 matches at 8 bases. The germline V gene has CDR1 MNHEY and CDR2 SMNVEV (reference sequence). The V segment lost 1 base and the J segment 0 bases; nucleotides outside the gene matches: 8. The CDR3 totals 19 residues. The CDR3 sequence is CASSLLPGQGISGANVLTF. The CDR3 bases are TGTGCCAGCAGTTTATTACCCGGACAGGGTATCTCTGGGGCCAACGTCCTGACTTTC.

The V gene is TRBV6-5, the J gene TRBJ1-1; no clear D. The germline CDR1 and CDR2 sequences are MNHEY and SVGAGI. The CDR3 extends over 15 amino acids. The V gene lost 6 bases and the J gene lost 0 bases, with 14 bases spanning the gap. The chain's CDR3 is CASSSALNMNTEAFF. CDR3 nucleotides: TGTGCCAGCAGCTCTGCACTCAATATGAACACTGAAGCTTTCTTT.

The J gene is TRBJ2-2, the V gene TRBV14; 9 bases match TRBD1. V shed 2 bases and J 3 bases; nucleotides not matched to a gene: 4. Germline CDR1 SGHDN, CDR2 FVKESK. This CDR3 has 16 amino acids. Written as DNA, the CDR3 is TGTGCCAGCAGCCAATGGGACAGGGCTTACACCGGGGAGCTGTTTTTT. It translates to CASSQWDRAYTGELFF.

This sequence joins TRBV11-3 and TRBJ1-1; D may be TRBD1 (5 bases). Deletions cut 1 base from V and 4 bases from J, with 13 bases between. CDR1 SGHNT and CDR2 YENEEA come from the germline V gene. The CDR3 is 15 amino acids. The CDR3 sequence: CASSLGRGFGTEAFF. The CDR3 coding sequence is TGTGCCAGCAGCTTAGGTCGGGGGTTCGGCACTGAAGCTTTCTTT.

J is TRBJ2-4 and V is TRBV15, with unresolved D. Trimming took 0 bases from V and 2 from J, leaving 8 bases between them. This CDR3 region has 15 residues. In germline, CDR1 is LNHNV, CDR2 YYDKDF (reference sequence). The CDR3 reads CATSRDLGSKNIQYF. In DNA form, the CDR3 reads TGTGCCACCAGCAGAGACCTGGGCTCCAAAAACATTCAGTACTTC.